The T cell receptor beta chain described here comes from a study of cytomegalovirus exposure and HLA in healthy donors. CDR1 is LNHDA, CDR2 SQIVND, per germline (reference sequence). V shed 3 bases and J 6 bases; nucleotides not matched to a gene: 9. The CDR3 spans 15 residues. Primers: 60 Vbeta forward and 13 Jbeta reverse. Authors' methods: Around 9.9 million shared chains were among the about 80 million unique TCR beta chains that a later analysis counted. Only in-frame clones appear in the TCRdb table, and some are missing; sequencing was by immunoSEQ multiplex PCR. V and J calls and clone size are those listed in that table; D and trimming were worked out from the DNA. The sample includes around 100,000 clones, about four fifths of them seen just once.

The clonotype was recovered from a woman in her thirties or forties in good health and CMV-seronegative. The specimen sequenced was PBMCs. The chain couples TRBV19 to TRBJ1-2; 8 bases line up with TRBD1. The CDR3 sequence: CASSISHRGSHGYTF. Here the CDR3 DNA reads TGTGCCAGTAGTATCTCCCACAGGGGGAGCCATGGCTACACCTTC.